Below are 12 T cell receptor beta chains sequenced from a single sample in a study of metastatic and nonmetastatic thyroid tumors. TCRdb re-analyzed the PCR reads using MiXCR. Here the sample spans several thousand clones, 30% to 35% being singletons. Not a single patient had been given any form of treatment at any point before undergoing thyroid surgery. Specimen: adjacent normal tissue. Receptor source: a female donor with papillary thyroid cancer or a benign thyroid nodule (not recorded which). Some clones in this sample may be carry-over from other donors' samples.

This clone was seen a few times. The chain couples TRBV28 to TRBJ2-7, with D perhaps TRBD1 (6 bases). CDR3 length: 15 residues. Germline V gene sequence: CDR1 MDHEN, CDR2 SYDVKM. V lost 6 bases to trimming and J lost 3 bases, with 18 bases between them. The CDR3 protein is CASSAPGTNNYEQYF. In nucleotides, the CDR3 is TGTGCCAGCAGCGCCCCCGGGACAAATAACTACGAGCAGTACTTC.

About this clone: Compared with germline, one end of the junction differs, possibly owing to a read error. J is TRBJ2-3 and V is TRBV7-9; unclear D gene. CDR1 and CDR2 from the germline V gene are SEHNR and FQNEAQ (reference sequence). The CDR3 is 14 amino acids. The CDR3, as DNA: TGTGCCAGCAGCTCAAGGGCCCCCATAGATACGGAGTATTTT. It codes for CASSSRAPIDTEYF.

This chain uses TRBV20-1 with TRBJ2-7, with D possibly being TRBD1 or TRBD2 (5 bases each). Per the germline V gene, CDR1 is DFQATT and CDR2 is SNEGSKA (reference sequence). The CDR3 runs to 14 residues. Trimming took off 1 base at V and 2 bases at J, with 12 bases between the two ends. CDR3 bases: TGCAGTGCTAGAGGCCCCGGGACGGCCTACGAGCAGTACTTC. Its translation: CSARGPGTAYEQYF.

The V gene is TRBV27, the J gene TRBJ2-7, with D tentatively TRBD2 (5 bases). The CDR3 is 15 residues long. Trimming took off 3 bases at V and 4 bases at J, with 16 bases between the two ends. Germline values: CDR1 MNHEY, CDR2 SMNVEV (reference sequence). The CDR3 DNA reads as TGTGCCAGCAGTTTTTCAACGGCGCGGGCGTACGAGCAGTACTTC. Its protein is CASSFSTARAYEQYF.

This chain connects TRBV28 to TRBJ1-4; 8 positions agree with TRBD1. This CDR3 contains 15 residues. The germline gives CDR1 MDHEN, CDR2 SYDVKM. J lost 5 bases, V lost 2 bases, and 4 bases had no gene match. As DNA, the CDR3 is TGTGCCAGCAGTTTAGGGCAGGGGGCGAATGAAAAACTGTTTTTT. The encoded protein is CASSLGQGANEKLFF.

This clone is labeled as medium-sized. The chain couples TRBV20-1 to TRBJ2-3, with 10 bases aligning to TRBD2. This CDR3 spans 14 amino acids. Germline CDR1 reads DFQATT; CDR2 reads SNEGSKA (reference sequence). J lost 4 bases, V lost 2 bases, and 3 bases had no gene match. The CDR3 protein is CSARILAGADTQYF. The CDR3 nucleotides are TGCAGTGCTAGAATCCTAGCGGGAGCAGATACGCAGTATTTT.

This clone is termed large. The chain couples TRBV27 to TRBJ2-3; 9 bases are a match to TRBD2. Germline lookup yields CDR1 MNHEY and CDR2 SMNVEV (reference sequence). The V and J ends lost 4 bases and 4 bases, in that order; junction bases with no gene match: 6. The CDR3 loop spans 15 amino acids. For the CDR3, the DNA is TGTGCCAGCAGTTCAGGGACTAGCAGTGCAGATACGCAGTATTTT. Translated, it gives CASSSGTSSADTQYF.

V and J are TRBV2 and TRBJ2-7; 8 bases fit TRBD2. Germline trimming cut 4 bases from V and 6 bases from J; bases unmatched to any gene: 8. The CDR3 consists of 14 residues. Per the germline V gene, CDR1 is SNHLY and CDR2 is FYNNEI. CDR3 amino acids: CASSVRRGAVEQYF. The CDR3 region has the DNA TGTGCCAGCAGTGTAAGGCGGGGGGCCGTCGAGCAGTACTTC. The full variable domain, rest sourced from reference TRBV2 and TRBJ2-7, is EPEVTQTPSHQVTQMGQEVILRCVPISNHLYFYWYRQILGQKVEFLVSFYNNEISEKSEIFDDQFSVERPDGSNFTLKIRSTKLEDSAMYFCASSVRRGAVEQYFGPGTRLTVT.

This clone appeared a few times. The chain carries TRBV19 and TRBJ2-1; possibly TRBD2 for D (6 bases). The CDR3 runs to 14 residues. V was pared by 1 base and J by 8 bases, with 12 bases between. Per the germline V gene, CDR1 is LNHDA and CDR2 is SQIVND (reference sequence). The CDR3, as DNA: TGTGCCAGTAGTATAGGGCCCGGAGGGTATGAGCAGTTCTTC. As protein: CASSIGPGGYEQFF.

CDR3: CASSSTGLNTEAFF. The CDR3 DNA is TGTGCCAGCAGCTCTACAGGGTTGAACACTGAAGCTTTCTTT. V and J are TRBV27 and TRBJ1-1, with D possibly being TRBD1 (6 bases). Germline V gene lookup returns CDR1 MNHEY and CDR2 SMNVEV (reference sequence). V lost 6 bases and J lost 0, with 11 bases in between. The CDR3 is 14 residues long.

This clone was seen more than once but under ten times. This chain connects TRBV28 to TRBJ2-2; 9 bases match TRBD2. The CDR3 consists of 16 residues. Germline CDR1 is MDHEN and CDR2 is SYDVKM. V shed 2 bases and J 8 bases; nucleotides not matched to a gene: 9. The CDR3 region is CASSLETSGSRGELFF. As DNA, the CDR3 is TGTGCCAGCAGTTTAGAGACTAGCGGCTCTAGGGGGGAGCTGTTTTTT.

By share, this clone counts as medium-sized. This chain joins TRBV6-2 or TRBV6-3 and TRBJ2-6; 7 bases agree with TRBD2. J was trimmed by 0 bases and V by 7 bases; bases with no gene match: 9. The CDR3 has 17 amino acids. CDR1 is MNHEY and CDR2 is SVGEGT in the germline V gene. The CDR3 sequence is CASIHSGRGSGANVLTF. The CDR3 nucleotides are TGTGCCAGCATCCATAGCGGGCGGGGCTCTGGGGCCAACGTCCTGACTTTC.